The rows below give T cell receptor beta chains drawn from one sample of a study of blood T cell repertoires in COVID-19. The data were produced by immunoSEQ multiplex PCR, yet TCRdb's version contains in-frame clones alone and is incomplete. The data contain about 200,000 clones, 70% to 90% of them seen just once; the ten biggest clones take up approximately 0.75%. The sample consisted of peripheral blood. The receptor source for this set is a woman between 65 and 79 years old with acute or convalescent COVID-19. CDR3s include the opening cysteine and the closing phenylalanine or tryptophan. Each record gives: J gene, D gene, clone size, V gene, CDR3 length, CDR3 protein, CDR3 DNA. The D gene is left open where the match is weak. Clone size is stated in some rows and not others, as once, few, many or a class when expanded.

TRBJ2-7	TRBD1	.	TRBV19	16	CASSMRTGTGSYEQYF	TGTGCCAGTAGTATGAGGACCGGGACAGGGAGCTACGAGCAGTACTTC
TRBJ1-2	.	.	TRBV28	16	CASSITPRSGEGGYTF	TGTGCCAGCAGCATTACCCCCCGTTCAGGGGAGGGTGGCTACACCTTC
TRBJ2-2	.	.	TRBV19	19	CASSIPLTKRGPNTGELFF	TGTGCCAGTAGTATACCCCTTACCAAAAGGGGCCCAAACACCGGGGAGCTGTTTTTT
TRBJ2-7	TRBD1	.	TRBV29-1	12	CSAGQNRYEQYF	TGCAGCGCGGGACAGAACCGATACGAGCAGTACTTC
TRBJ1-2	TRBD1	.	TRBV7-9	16	CASSFLTLGQGKGYTF	TGTGCCAGCAGCTTCCTGACGCTTGGACAGGGCAAGGGCTACACCTTC
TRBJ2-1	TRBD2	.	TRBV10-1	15	CASRIGLAGVGEQFF	TGCGCCAGCCGAATCGGACTAGCGGGAGTCGGTGAGCAGTTCTTC
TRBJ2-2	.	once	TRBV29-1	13	CSVRPTGTGELFF	TGCAGCGTTCGGCCGACCGGGACCGGGGAGCTGTTTTTT
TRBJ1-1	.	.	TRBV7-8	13	CASSLIKNTEAFF	TGTGCCAGCAGCTTAATCAAGAACACTGAAGCTTTCTTT
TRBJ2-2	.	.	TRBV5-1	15	CASSQTYPNTGELFF	TGCGCCAGCAGCCAGACTTATCCGAACACCGGGGAGCTGTTTTTT
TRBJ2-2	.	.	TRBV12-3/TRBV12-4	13	CASSRLNTGELFF	TGTGCCAGCAGCCGACTAAACACCGGGGAGCTGTTTTTT
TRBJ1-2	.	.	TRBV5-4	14	CASSLAQGRGGYTF	TGTGCCAGCAGCTTGGCGCAGGGCCGAGGTGGCTACACCTTC
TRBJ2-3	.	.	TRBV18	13	CASSPAPTDTQYF	TGTGCCAGCTCACCGGCCCCCACAGATACGCAGTATTTT
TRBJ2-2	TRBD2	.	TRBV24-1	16	CATSDRSGRAVGELFF	TGTGCCACCAGTGATCGGAGCGGGAGGGCTGTCGGGGAGCTGTTTTTT
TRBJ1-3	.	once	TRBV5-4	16	CASSLGLDLAGNTIYF	TGTGCCAGCAGCTTGGGATTAGATTTGGCTGGAAACACCATATATTTT
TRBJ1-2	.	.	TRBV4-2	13	CASSQGLNYGYTF	TGTGCCAGCAGCCAAGGGCTTAACTATGGCTACACCTTC
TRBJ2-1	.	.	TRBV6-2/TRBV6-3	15	CASSYSGYSYNEQFF	TGTGCCAGCAGTTACAGCGGGTACTCCTACAATGAGCAGTTCTTC
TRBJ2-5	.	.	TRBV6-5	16	CASSYVKPVVQETQYF	TGTGCCAGCAGTTACGTAAAACCAGTCGTTCAAGAGACCCAGTACTTC
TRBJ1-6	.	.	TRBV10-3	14	CAPSGQSYNSPLHF	TGTGCCCCTTCGGGACAATCCTATAATTCACCCCTCCACTTT
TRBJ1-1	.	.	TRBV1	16	CTSSQESRQKDTEAFF	TGCACCAGCAGCCAAGAGAGTAGACAGAAGGACACTGAAGCTTTCTTT
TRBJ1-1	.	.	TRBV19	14	CASSIPGVNTEAFF	TGTGCCAGTAGTATACCAGGGGTGAACACTGAAGCTTTCTTT
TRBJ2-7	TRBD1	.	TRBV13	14	CASSPRDRGYEQYF	TGTGCCAGCAGCCCCCGGGACAGGGGCTACGAGCAGTACTTC
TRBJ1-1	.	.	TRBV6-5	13	CASSTWSNTEAFF	TGTGCCAGCAGTACCTGGAGCAACACTGAAGCTTTCTTT
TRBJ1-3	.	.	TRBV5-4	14	CASSLRGAGNTIYF	TGTGCCAGCAGCTTGCGGGGGGCTGGAAACACCATATATTTT
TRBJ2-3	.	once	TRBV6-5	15	CASRPGRISTDTQYF	TGTGCCAGCCGTCCGGGGAGGATTAGCACAGATACGCAGTATTTT
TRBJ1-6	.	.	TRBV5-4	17	CASSRGPDGGYNSPLHF	TGTGCCAGCAGCAGAGGTCCCGACGGGGGATATAATTCACCCCTCCACTTT
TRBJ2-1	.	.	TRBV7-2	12	CASSLVRNEQFF	TGTGCCAGCAGCTTAGTTCGGAATGAGCAGTTCTTC
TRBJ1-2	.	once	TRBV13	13	CASSLERFGGYTF	TGTGCCAGCAGCTTAGAGAGATTCGGTGGCTACACCTTC
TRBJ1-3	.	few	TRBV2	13	CASSDRAGNTIYF	TGTGCCAGCAGTGACAGGGCTGGAAACACCATATATTTT
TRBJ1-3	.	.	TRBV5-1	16	CASSLESPGSGNTIYF	TGCGCCAGCAGCTTGGAGTCCCCCGGCTCTGGAAACACCATATATTTT
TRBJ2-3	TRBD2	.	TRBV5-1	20	CASSFGLNPGLAGSTDTQYF	TGCGCCAGCAGCTTCGGACTGAATCCGGGACTAGCGGGAAGCACAGATACGCAGTATTTT
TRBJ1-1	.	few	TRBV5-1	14	CASSLVGENTEAFF	TGCGCCAGCAGCTTGGTGGGAGAGAACACTGAAGCTTTCTTT
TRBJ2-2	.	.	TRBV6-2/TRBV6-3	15	CASSYVRGRTGELFF	TGTGCCAGCAGTTATGTCAGGGGCAGGACCGGGGAGCTGTTTTTT
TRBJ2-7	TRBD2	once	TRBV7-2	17	CASSLAMTSGRAYEQYF	TGTGCCAGCAGCTTAGCTATGACTAGCGGGAGAGCCTACGAGCAGTACTTC
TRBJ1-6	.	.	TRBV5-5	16	CASSLGPRGSNSPLHF	TGTGCCAGCAGCTTGGGACCCAGGGGAAGTAATTCACCCCTCCACTTT
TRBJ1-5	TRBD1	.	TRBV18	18	CASSRGTGGTYSNQPQHF	TGTGCCAGCTCACGCGGGACAGGGGGAACATATAGCAATCAGCCCCAGCATTTT
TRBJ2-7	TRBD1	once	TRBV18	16	CASSSNPAGQGYEQYF	TGTGCCAGCTCATCTAACCCAGCGGGACAGGGCTACGAGCAGTACTTC
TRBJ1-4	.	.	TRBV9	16	CASSPTPRRRGEKLFF	TGTGCCAGCAGCCCCACCCCGAGACGTCGGGGGGAAAAACTGTTTTTT
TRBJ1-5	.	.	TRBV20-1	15	CSASSLNVNNQPQHF	TGCAGTGCTAGTTCCCTTAATGTTAACAATCAGCCCCAGCATTTT
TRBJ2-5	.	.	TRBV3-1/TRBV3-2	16	CASSLIGGTTGETQYF	TGTGCCAGCAGCCTTATTGGAGGGACTACAGGGGAGACCCAGTACTTC
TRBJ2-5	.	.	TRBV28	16	CASNPASGGPRVTQYF	TGTGCCAGCAACCCCGCGAGTGGAGGCCCCCGGGTGACCCAGTACTTC
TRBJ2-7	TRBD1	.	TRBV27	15	CASSLSATGPYEQYF	TGTGCCAGCAGTTTATCTGCGACAGGGCCCTACGAGCAGTACTTC